The following is a T cell receptor beta chain sequence with its context. Its antigen is not identified. These data originate in a study of long-term antiretroviral therapy in people with HIV. Study results and caveats: It was observed that HIV repertoires exhibited narrower CDR3 length ranges than controls.

Version v3.0 of the immunoSEQ assay ran at survey level. Clones were sequenced by immunoSEQ multiplex PCR, and TCRdb holds only the in-frame ones, with some missing. The data hold 20,000 or so clones, with 79% observed a single time. Per the germline V gene, CDR1 is LGHNA and CDR2 is YSLEER. The V end was cut by 0 bases, the J end by 7 bases, with 13 bases between. This CDR3 comprises 15 residues. V is TRBV4-3 and J is TRBJ2-4; perhaps D is TRBD1 or TRBD2 (5 bases each). The sequence derives from a man aged 18 to 30 with HIV. The source was unsorted PBMCs, collected at the start of antiretroviral therapy, before treatment. The CDR3 region is CASSQDALWGNIQYF. The DNA of the CDR3 is TGCGCCAGCAGCCAAGATGCTCTGTGGGGGAACATTCAGTACTTC.